The source of this T cell receptor (beta chain) is a study of blood T cells in healthy people across ages. The overall study: Using template switching, researchers captured about one barcoded beta molecule for each two T cells.

Germline lookup yields CDR1 MNHEY and CDR2 SVGAGI. The V and J ends lost 8 bases and 0 bases respectively, with 8 bases between them. The CDR3 is made up of 12 amino acids. Sample-barcoded 5' priming and a J-beta primer mix drove a second PCR of roughly 7 to 11 cycles. Each cDNA was tagged by a template-switch adaptor containing 12 random nucleotides. Each CDR3 protein gets one entry after TCRdb re-called the 5' RACE reads with MiXCR. The sample has roughly 2 million distinct CDR3 sequences, roughly 50% seen once. Sample: blood. The sequence was collected from a woman aged 40 to 50 in good health. V and J are TRBV6-5 and TRBJ2-7; D unresolved. CDR3: CASVSTSYEQYF. The CDR3 DNA reads as TGTGCCAGCGTGTCTACCTCCTACGAGCAGTACTTC.